This TCR beta chain was retrieved from a study of blood T cell repertoires in COVID-19. Looking at the study overall: Italy, Spain and the United States were the sources of the convalescent and acute COVID-19 samples. In each case, the material was cDNA or gDNA derived from T cells, B-cell-depleted T cells, or PBMCs.

Only in-frame clones appear in the TCRdb table, and some are missing; sequencing was by immunoSEQ multiplex PCR. Here the sample spans 250,000 to 300,000 clones, approximately 90% being singletons. This clonotype was obtained from a woman aged 60 to 75 in a cohort exposed to, infected with or recovered from COVID-19 (not recorded which). Sequences were obtained from PBMCs or T cells enriched from blood (not recorded which).

The CDR3 reads CASRPMGGGPAREQYF. The CDR3 nucleotides read TGTGCCAGCAGGCCTATGGGGGGAGGGCCCGCAAGGGAGCAGTACTTC. The J gene is TRBJ2-7, the V gene TRBV11-2; 7 bases are shared with TRBD2. The germline gives CDR1 SGHAT, CDR2 FQNNGV. The ends lost 6 bases at V and 7 bases at J; junction bases unmatched: 18. This CDR3 is built from 16 residues.